This T cell receptor (beta chain) was recovered during a study of blood T cells in healthy people across ages. The germline V and J ends were trimmed by 7 bases and 6 bases, with 13 bases remaining between them. The germline CDR1 and CDR2 sequences are SEHNR and FQNEAQ (reference sequence). CDR3 length equals 14 residues. For the second PCR, which ran for 7 to 11 cycles, a sample-barcoded 5' primer and a J-beta primer mix were used. TCRdb called the 5' RACE reads again in MiXCR, with one record for every CDR3 protein. The table records over 500,000 distinct CDR3 sequences, about 28% of them present only once. A further study also used this sample, focusing on T cells of mothers and their children. That study adds: Random nucleotides (2-4) and sample barcodes were added by the M1S primer used in the second PCR. There were over 8.5 million TCR beta CDR3 reads from each mother and around 2.7 million from each child.

The chain uses TRBV7-9 and TRBJ1-6; D unclear. Sequenced input: blood. The source is a boy aged 2 to 9 in good health. CDR3 protein: CASTQAQLNSPLHF. The CDR3 bases are TGTGCCAGCACCCAGGCCCAACTTAATTCACCCCTCCACTTT.